Listed here are 13 T cell receptor beta chains from one sample, sequenced in a study of cytomegalovirus exposure and HLA in healthy donors. The PCR contained 60 Vbeta and 13 Jbeta primers. Produced via immunoSEQ multiplex PCR; TCRdb's table is partial and in-frame only. The sample includes more than 110,000 clones, 80% of them seen just once. Sequenced material: PBMCs. These receptors came from a man in his thirties or forties in good health and CMV-seronegative.

The DNA of the CDR3 is TGCGCCAGCAGCACTCGGACAGGGGGCGGAAACACCATATATTTT. As protein: CASSTRTGGGNTIYF. The chain joins TRBV5-1 to TRBJ1-3; 11 nucleotides match TRBD1. V gave up 4 bases and J gave up 4 bases; unmatched junction bases: 4. CDR3 length: 15 amino acids. Germline V gene data show CDR1 as SGHRS and CDR2 as YFSETQ.

This chain joins TRBV2 and TRBJ1-1; 7 nucleotides agree with TRBD1. This CDR3 has 14 amino acids. Germline CDR1 reads SNHLY; CDR2 reads FYNNEI. The V gene end was trimmed by 9 bases and the J gene end by 0 bases; junction bases not matched to a gene: 7. The CDR3 spells CASRLQGMNTEAFF. The CDR3 DNA reads as TGTGCCAGTAGGTTACAGGGGATGAACACTGAAGCTTTCTTT.

The chain joins TRBV5-1 to TRBJ2-3; 7 bases line up with TRBD2. From germline, CDR1 is SGHRS and CDR2 YFSETQ. This CDR3 has 16 amino acids. V was clipped by 0 bases and J by 0 bases; unmatched bases: 4. The CDR3 DNA is TGCGCCAGCAGCTTGGGAACTAGCGCTAGCACAGATACGCAGTATTTT. Translating gives CASSLGTSASTDTQYF.

J is TRBJ2-7 and V is TRBV5-4, with TRBD1 identical over 9 bases. The V segment lost 2 bases and the J segment 5 bases; nucleotides outside the gene matches: 2. The germline V gene has CDR1 SGHNT and CDR2 YYREEE (reference sequence). This CDR3 region has 13 residues. CDR3 sequence reads: CASSLQGAHEQYF. The DNA of the CDR3 is TGTGCCAGCAGCTTACAGGGGGCCCACGAGCAGTACTTC.

This chain uses TRBV7-3 with TRBJ2-1, with 13 bases aligning to TRBD2. V shed 5 bases and J 3 bases; nucleotides not matched to a gene: 7. Per germline, CDR1 SGHTA and CDR2 FQGTGA. The CDR3 sequence is 17 residues long. CDR3 region: CASSPGTSGTIYNEQFF. CDR3 nucleotides: TGTGCCAGCAGCCCCGGGACTAGCGGGACGATCTACAATGAGCAGTTCTTC.

The rearrangement uses TRBV2 and TRBJ2-7, with D unclear. Trimming took 0 bases from V and 3 from J, leaving 9 bases between them. Germline-derived CDR1 and CDR2 are SNHLY and FYNNEI. The CDR3 runs to 14 residues. In DNA form, the CDR3 reads TGTGCCAGCAGTGAAGCAGGAACGGGCTACGAGCAGTACTTC. Translated, it gives CASSEAGTGYEQYF.

This chain connects TRBV5-1 to TRBJ2-3; possible D gene TRBD2, 5 bases. The CDR3 spans 16 residues. The ends were cut back, 0 bases at V and 0 bases at J, with 11 bases in the middle. CDR1 SGHRS and CDR2 YFSETQ come from the germline V gene. The CDR3: CASSLAGGPSTDTQYF. CDR3 DNA sequence: TGCGCCAGCAGCTTGGCAGGAGGACCTAGCACAGATACGCAGTATTTT. Full variable domain (rest looked up from reference TRBV5-1 and TRBJ2-3): KAGVTQTPRYLIKTRGQQVTLSCSPISGHRSVSWYQQTPGQGLQFLFEYFSETQRNKGNFPGRFSGRQFSNSRSEMNVSTLELGDSALYLCASSLAGGPSTDTQYFGPGTRLTVL.

There are many counts of this clone. V and J are TRBV4-1 and TRBJ2-3; 9 bases align to TRBD1. The CDR3 covers 17 residues. Germline CDR1 reads MGHRA; CDR2 reads YSYEKL. V shed 4 bases, J shed 6 bases, and the junction held 14 bases outside the gene matches. CDR3 in amino acids: CASSLTHGTGLSDTQYF. DNA of the CDR3: TGCGCCAGCAGCCTTACCCACGGGACAGGGCTCTCGGATACGCAGTATTTT.

This clone was counted between two and nine times. This rearrangement joins TRBV4-2 to TRBJ1-1, with a weak D call TRBD1 (6 bases). Deletions cut 1 base from V and 6 bases from J, with 12 bases between. The CDR3 has 14 amino acids. Germline assignment: CDR1 LGHNA and CDR2 YNFKEQ. In DNA form, the CDR3 reads TGTGCCAGCAGCCAAGGGCAGGGGAGGGCTGAAGCTTTCTTT. Translation: CASSQGQGRAEAFF.

The CDR3 loop reads CASSAQEGRQSNTEAFF. As DNA, the CDR3 is TGTGCCAGCAGCGCACAAGAGGGTCGCCAGTCGAACACTGAAGCTTTCTTT. V gene TRBV9 combines with J gene TRBJ1-1; D is undetermined. CDR1 SGDLS and CDR2 YYNGEE come from the germline V gene. The CDR3 consists of 17 residues. Trimming cost V 3 bases and J 1 base, with 19 bases left between them.

The chain combines TRBV10-2 with TRBJ2-7; 8 bases agree with TRBD1. Germline V lookup: CDR1 WSHSY, CDR2 SAAADI. V was pared by 3 bases and J by 1 base, with 2 bases of the junction left unmatched. The CDR3 has 14 amino acids. The chain's CDR3 is CASSDGQGSYEQYF. CDR3 DNA sequence: TGCGCCAGCAGTGACGGACAGGGATCCTACGAGCAGTACTTC.

The chain couples TRBV25-1 to TRBJ2-1; 9 bases fit TRBD2. Germline V gives CDR1 MGHDK, CDR2 SYGVNS. Germline trimming cut 6 bases from V and 3 bases from J; bases unmatched to any gene: 3. The CDR3 has 14 residues. CDR3 region: CASRVAGDYNEQFF. The CDR3 DNA reads TGTGCCAGCAGGGTAGCGGGAGACTACAATGAGCAGTTCTTC.

This clone was detected once. The chain is built from TRBV6-1 and TRBJ2-7, with 7 bases fitting TRBD2. CDR1 is MNHNS and CDR2 is SASEGT in the germline V gene. This CDR3 is built from 14 residues. Losses at the gene ends were 10 bases for V and 0 bases for J; bases not matched to a gene: 9. CDR3 in DNA: TGTGCCACGAGGGTGGGCGGGGGCTCCTACGAGCAGTACTTC. It specifies CATRVGGGSYEQYF.